Described below is a single T cell receptor (beta chain) sequence and its context. This CDR3 region has 14 residues. Germline V gene sequence: CDR1 LNHDA, CDR2 SQIVND (reference sequence). This sample stems from a study of monozygotic twins with inflammatory bowel disease. TCRdb re-analyzed the 5' RACE reads; it lists each CDR3 protein once, without DNA. Its listing shows around 210,000 distinct CDR3 sequences. Sample: blood. This chain uses TRBV19 with TRBJ2-3; TCRdb calls TRBD1, which cannot be checked without DNA. The receptor's source is a human donor with ulcerative colitis or Crohn's disease, or a healthy co-twin of an affected twin (not recorded which). CDR3 in amino acids: CASSRTLTRDTQYF.